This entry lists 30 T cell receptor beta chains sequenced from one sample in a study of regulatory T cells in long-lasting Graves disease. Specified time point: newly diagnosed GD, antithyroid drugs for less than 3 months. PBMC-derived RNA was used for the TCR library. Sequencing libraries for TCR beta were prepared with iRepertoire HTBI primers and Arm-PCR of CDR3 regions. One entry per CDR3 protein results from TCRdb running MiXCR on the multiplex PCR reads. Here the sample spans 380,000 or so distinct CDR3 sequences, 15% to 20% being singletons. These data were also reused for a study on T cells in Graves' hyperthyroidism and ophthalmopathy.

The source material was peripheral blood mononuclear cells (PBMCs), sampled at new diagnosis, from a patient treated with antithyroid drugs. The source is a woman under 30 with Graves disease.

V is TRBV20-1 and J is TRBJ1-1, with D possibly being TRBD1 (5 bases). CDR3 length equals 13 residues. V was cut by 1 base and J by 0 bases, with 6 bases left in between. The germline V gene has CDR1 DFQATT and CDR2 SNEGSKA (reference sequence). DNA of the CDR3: TGCAGTGCTAGAGGGGGGATGAACACTGAAGCTTTCTTT. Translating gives CSARGGMNTEAFF.

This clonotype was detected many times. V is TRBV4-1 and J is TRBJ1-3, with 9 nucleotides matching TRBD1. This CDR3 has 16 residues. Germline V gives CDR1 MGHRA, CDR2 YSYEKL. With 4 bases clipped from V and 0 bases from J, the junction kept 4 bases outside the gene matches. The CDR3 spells CASSRQGVRSGNTIYF. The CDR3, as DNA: TGCGCCAGCAGCCGACAGGGGGTCCGCTCTGGAAACACCATATATTTT.

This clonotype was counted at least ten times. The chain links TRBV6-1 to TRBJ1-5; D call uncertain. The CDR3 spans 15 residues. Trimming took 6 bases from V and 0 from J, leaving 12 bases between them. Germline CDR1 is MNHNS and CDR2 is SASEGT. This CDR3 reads CASRGVGYSNQPQHF. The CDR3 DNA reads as TGTGCCAGCAGGGGTGTGGGGTATAGCAATCAGCCCCAGCATTTT.

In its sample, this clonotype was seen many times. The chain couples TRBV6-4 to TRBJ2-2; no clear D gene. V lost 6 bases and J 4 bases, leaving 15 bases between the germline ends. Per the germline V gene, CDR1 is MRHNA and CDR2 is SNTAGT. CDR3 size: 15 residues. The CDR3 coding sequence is TGTGCCAGCAGCCCCCGATCCGAAGGCACCGGGGAGCTGTTTTTT. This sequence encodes CASSPRSEGTGELFF.

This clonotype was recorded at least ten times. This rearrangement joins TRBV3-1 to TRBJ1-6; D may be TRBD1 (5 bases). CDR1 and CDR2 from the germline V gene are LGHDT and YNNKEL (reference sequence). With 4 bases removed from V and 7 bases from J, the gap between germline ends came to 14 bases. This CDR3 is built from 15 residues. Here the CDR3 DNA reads TGTGCCAGCAGCCCAACTTGGGACCCCAATTCACCCCTCCACTTT. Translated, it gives CASSPTWDPNSPLHF.

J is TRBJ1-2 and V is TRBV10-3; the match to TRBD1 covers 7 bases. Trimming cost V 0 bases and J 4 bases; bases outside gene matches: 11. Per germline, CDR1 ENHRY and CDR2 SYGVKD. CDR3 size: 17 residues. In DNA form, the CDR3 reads TGTGCCATCAGTGAGTCGGGTCGGACAGGAGGACTCTATGGCTACACCTTC. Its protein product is CAISESGRTGGLYGYTF.

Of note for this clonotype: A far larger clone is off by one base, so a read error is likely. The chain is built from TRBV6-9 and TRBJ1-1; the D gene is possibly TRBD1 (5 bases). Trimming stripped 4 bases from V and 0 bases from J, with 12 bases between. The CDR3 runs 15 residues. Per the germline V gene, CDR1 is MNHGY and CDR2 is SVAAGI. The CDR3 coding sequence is TGTGCCAGCAGTTTCGGACGGGGCTTGAACACTGAAGCTTTCTTT. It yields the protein CASSFGRGLNTEAFF.

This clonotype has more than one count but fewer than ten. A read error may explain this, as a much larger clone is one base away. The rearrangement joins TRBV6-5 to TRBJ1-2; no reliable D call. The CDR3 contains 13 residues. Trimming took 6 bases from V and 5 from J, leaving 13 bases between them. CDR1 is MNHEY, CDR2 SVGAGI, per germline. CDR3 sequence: CASRYPVGYGYTF. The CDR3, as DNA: TGTGCCAGCAGATACCCTGTGGGGTATGGCTACACCTTC.

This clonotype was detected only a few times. The CDR3 coding sequence is TGTGCCAGCAGTCTACAGAGCGGGGGCTCAGATACGCAGTATTTT. Translation gives CASSLQSGGSDTQYF. This chain connects TRBV7-2 to TRBJ2-3; 8 bases are shared with TRBD2. This CDR3 is built from 15 residues. CDR1 is SGHTA, CDR2 FQGNSA, per germline. Trimming cost V 6 bases and J 4 bases; bases outside gene matches: 9.

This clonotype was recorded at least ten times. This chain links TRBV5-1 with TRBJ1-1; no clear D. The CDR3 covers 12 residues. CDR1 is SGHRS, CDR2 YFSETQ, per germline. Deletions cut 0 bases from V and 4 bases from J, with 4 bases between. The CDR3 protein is CASSLVSTEAFF. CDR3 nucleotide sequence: TGCGCCAGCAGCTTGGTGAGCACTGAAGCTTTCTTT.

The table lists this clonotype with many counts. The CDR3 bases are TGCAGTGCTGGCACTAGCGGGAGGGCCTTTGAGCAGTTCTTC. It specifies CSAGTSGRAFEQFF. V usage is TRBV20-1 and J usage is TRBJ2-1, with 13 positions matching TRBD2. Germline CDR1 DFQATT, CDR2 SNEGSKA (reference sequence). The CDR3 has 14 amino acids. With V trimmed by 5 bases and J by 9 bases, 7 bases remained unmatched.

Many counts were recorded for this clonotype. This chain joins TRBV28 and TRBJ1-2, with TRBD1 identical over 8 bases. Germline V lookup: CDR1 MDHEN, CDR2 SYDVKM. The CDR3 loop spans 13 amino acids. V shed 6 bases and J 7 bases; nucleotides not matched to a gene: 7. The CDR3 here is CASSPGGAGGYTF. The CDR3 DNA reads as TGTGCCAGCAGCCCAGGGGGCGCGGGTGGCTACACCTTC.

The CDR3 DNA reads TGCAGCGTTGAGTATGGTTCGGGTGGAAACACCATATATTTT. This codes for CSVEYGSGGNTIYF. V is TRBV29-1 and J is TRBJ1-3; no clear D gene. Trimming removed 3 bases at V and 3 bases at J, with 12 bases between. The CDR3 is made up of 14 amino acids. The germline V gene encodes CDR1 SQVTM and CDR2 ANQGSEA. Looking up the rest from reference TRBV29-1 and TRBJ1-3 gives the full variable domain: SAVISQKPSRDICQRGTSLTIQCQVDSQVTMMFWYRQQPGQSLTLIATANQGSEATYESGFVIDKFPISRPNLTFSTLTVSNMSPEDSSIYLCSVEYGSGGNTIYFGEGSWLTVV.

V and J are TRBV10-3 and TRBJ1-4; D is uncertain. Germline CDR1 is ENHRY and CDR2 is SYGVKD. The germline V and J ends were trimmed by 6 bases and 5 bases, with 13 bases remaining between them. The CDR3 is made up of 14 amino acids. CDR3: CAIRPATGNEKLFF. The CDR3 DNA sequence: TGTGCCATCAGGCCGGCTACCGGCAATGAAAAACTGTTTTTT.

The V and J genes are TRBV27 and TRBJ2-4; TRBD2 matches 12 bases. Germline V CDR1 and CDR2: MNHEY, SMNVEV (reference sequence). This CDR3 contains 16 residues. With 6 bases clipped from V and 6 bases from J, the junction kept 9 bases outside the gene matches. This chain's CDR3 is CASRGRLAGDGNIQYF. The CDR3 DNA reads TGTGCCAGCAGAGGAAGACTAGCGGGGGACGGAAACATTCAGTACTTC.

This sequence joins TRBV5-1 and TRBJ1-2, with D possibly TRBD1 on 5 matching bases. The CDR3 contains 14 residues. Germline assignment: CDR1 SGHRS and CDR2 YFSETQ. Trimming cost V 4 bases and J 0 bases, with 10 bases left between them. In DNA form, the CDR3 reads TGCGCCAGCAGCGAGCAGACAGCTAACTATGGCTACACCTTC. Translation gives CASSEQTANYGYTF.

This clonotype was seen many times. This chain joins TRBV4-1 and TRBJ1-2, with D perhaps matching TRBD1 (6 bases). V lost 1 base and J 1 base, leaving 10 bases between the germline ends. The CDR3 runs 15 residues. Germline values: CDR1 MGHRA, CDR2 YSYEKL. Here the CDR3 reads CASSQGQGNNYGYTF. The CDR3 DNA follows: TGCGCCAGCAGCCAAGGGCAGGGGAATAACTATGGCTACACCTTC.

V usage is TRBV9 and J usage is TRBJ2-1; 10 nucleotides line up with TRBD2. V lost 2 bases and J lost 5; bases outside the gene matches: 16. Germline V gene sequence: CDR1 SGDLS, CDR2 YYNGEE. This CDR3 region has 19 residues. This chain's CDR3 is CASSVLAGEQRRPNNEQFF. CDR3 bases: TGTGCCAGCAGCGTGCTAGCGGGGGAACAAAGACGCCCCAACAATGAGCAGTTCTTC.

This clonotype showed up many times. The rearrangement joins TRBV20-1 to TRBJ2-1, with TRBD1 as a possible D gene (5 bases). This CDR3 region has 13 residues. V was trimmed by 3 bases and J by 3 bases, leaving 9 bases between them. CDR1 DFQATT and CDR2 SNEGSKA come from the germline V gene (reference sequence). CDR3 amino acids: CSASSGRYNEQFF. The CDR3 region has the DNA TGCAGTGCTAGCTCAGGGCGCTACAATGAGCAGTTCTTC.

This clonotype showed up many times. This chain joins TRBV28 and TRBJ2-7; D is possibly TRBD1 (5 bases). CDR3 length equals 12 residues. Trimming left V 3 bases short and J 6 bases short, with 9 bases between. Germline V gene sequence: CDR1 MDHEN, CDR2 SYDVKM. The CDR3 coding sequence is TGTGCCAGCAGTTTTAAAGGGGTCGAGCAGTACTTC. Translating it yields CASSFKGVEQYF.

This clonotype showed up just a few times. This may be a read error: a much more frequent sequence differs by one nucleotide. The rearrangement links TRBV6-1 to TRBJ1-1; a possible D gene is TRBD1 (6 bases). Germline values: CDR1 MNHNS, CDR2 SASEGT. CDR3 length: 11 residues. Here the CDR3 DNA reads TGTGCCGGCAGGAAGGGGGGTGAAGCTTTCTTT. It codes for CAGRKGGEAFF.

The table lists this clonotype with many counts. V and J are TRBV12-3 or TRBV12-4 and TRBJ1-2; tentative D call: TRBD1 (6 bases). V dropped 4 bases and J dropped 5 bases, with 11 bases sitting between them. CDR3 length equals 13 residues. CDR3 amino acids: CASSWTARYGYTF. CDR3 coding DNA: TGTGCCAGCAGTTGGACAGCGCGGTATGGCTACACCTTC.

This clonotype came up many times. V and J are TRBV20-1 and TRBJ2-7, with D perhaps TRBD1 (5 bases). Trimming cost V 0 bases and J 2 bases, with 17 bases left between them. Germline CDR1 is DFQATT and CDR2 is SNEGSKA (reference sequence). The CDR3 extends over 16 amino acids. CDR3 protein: CSARDQGTAKAYEQYF. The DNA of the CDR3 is TGCAGTGCTAGAGACCAGGGAACAGCTAAAGCCTACGAGCAGTACTTC.

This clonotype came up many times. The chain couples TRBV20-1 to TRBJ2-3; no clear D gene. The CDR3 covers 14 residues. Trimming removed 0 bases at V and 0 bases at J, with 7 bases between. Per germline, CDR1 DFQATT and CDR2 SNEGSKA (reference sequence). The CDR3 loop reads CSARDLDSTDTQYF. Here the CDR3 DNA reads TGCAGTGCTAGAGACCTAGACAGCACAGATACGCAGTATTTT.

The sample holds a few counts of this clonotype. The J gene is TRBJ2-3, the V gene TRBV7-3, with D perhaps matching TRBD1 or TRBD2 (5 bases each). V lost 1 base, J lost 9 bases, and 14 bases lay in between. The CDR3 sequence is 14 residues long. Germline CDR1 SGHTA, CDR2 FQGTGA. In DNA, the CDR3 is TGTGCCAGCAGCTTAAATGATCCTCGGGGCACGCAGTATTTT. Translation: CASSLNDPRGTQYF. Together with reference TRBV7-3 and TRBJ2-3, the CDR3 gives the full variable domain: GAGVSQTPSNKVTEKGKYVELRCDPISGHTALYWYRQSLGQGPEFLIYFQGTGAADDSGLPNDRFFAVRPEGSVSTLKIQRTERGDSAVYLCASSLNDPRGTQYFGPGTRLTVL.

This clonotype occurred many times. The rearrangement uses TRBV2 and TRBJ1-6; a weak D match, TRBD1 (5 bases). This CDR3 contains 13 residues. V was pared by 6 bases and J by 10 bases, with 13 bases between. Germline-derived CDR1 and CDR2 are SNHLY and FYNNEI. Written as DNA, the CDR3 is TGTGCCAGCAGATACGACAGAGCGTCACCCCTCCACTTT. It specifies CASRYDRASPLHF.

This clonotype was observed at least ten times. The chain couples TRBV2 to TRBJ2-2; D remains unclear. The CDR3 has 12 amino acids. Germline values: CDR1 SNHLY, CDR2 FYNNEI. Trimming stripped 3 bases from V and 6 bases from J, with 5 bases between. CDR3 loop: CASSEAPGELFF. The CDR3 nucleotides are TGTGCCAGCAGTGAGGCCCCCGGGGAGCTGTTTTTT.

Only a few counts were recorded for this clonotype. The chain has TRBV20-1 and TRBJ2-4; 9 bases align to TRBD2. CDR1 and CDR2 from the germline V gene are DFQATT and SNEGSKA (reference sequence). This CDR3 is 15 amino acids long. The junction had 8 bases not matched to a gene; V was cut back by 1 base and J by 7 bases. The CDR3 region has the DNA TGCAGTGCTAGAGGACGGCGGGAGGGCCCCAACATTCAGTACTTC. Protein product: CSARGRREGPNIQYF.

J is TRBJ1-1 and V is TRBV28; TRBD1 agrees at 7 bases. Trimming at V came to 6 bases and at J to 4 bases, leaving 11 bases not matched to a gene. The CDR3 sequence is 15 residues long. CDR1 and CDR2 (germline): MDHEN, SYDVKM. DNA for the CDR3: TGTGCCAGCAGCCCTGCGACAGGGCTGAGCACTGAAGCTTTCTTT. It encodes CASSPATGLSTEAFF.

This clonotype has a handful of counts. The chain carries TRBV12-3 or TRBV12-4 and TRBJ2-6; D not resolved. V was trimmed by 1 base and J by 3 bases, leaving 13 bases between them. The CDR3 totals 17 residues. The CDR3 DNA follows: TGTGCCAGCAGTTTAGGGTCTCGTGGATTTGGGGCCAACGTCCTGACTTTC. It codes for CASSLGSRGFGANVLTF.